This T cell receptor beta chain was identified during a study of identifying expanded T cells in peripheral blood. Whole-study findings and limits: Differentially abundant clones: approximately 1.3 between replicates, around 17 at around 2 weeks, roughly 18 at four. Two-week clone count variance significantly increased as total template count grew.

In the case of this clone: Its cognate antigen is unknown.

Sequencing was performed with immunoSEQ multiplex PCR; in TCRdb, only in-frame clones are kept and a portion is missing. The repertoire holds around 100,000 clones, with about 87% as singletons. During the collection period, no donor immune events like infections were recorded. The V and J ends lost 0 bases and 8 bases respectively, with 13 bases between them. The CDR3 is 14 amino acids. Germline lookup yields CDR1 WNHNN and CDR2 SYGVQD (reference sequence). Sequenced material: blood. The receptor was derived from a person aged 18-70 years in good health. The chain couples TRBV10-1 to TRBJ1-2, with a tentative D call TRBD1 (5 bases). The CDR3 DNA is TGCGCCAGCAGTGAGTCGCCTGGGGACGGCGGCTACACCTTC. It is translated as CASSESPGDGGYTF.